This TCR beta chain was observed in a study of radiotherapy plus CTLA-4 blockade in lung cancer. TCRdb's table, derived via immunoSEQ multiplex PCR, lists solely in-frame clones and lacks some. The sample yields 53,000 or so clones, 70% to 90% seen once. CDR3 length: 16 amino acids. Germline V CDR1 and CDR2: SGHRS, YFSETQ. V was clipped by 2 bases and J by 0 bases; unmatched bases: 6. The receptor's source is a human donor with non-small cell lung cancer whose response to radiotherapy plus ipilimumab could not be evaluated. The sample here was peripheral blood, taken from a patient treated with radiotherapy plus ipilimumab. The chain carries TRBV5-1 and TRBJ2-5, with 8 bases aligning to TRBD2. CDR3 in amino acids: CASSFTSGGHQETQYF. The CDR3 nucleotides read TGCGCCAGCAGCTTCACTAGCGGCGGCCACCAAGAGACCCAGTACTTC.